This T cell receptor (beta chain) was sequenced during a study of cytomegalovirus exposure and HLA in healthy donors. PCR involved 60 Vbeta and 13 Jbeta primers. The assay was immunoSEQ multiplex PCR, and TCRdb's table has in-frame clones only and misses some. The sample yields fewer than 130,000 clones, 70% to 80% seen once. Germline CDR1 and CDR2: SGDLS and YYNGEE. J was trimmed by 5 bases and V by 4 bases; bases with no gene match: 5. There are 15 residues in the CDR3. For this clone: Other DNA sequences of this sample code for an identical CDR3.

What was sequenced was PBMCs. This receptor was obtained from a female donor in good health and CMV-seropositive. This chain links TRBV9 with TRBJ1-4; 10 positions match TRBD1. CDR3 region: CASSSRDRGNEKLFF. CDR3 coding DNA: TGTGCCAGCAGCAGCCGGGACAGGGGAAATGAAAAACTGTTTTTT.